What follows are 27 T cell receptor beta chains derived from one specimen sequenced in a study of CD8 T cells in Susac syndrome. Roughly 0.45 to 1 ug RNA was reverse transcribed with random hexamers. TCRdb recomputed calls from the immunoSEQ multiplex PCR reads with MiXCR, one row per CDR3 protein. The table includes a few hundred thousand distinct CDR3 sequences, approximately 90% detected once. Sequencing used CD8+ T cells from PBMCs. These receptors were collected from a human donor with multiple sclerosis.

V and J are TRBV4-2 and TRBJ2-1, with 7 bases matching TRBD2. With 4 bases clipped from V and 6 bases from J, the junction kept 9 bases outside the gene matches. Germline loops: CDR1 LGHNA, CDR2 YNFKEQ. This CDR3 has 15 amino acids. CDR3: CASSRRDPGGNEQFF. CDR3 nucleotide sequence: TGTGCCAGCAGCCGCAGGGACCCGGGGGGCAATGAGCAGTTCTTC.

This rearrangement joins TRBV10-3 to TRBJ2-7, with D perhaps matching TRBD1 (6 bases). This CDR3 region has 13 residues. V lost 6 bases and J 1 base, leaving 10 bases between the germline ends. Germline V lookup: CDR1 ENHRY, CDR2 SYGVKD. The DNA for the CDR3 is TGTGCCATCAGGTTACAGGGTTCCTACGAGCAGTACTTC. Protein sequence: CAIRLQGSYEQYF.

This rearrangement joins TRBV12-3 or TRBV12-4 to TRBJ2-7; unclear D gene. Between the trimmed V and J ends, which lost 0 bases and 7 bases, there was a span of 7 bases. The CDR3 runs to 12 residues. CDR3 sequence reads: CASSLATWEQYF. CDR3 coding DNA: TGTGCCAGCAGTTTAGCGACGTGGGAGCAGTACTTC.

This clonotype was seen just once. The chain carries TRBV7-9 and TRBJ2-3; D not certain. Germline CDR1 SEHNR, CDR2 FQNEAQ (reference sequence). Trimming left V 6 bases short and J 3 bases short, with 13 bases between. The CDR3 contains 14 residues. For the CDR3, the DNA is TGTGCCAGCAGTTATCATCTTGGAACAGATACGCAGTATTTT. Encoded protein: CASSYHLGTDTQYF.

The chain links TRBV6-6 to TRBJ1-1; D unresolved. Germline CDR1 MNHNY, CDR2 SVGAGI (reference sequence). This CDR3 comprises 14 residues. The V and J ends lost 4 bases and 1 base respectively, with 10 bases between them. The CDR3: CASSSMTPNTEAFF. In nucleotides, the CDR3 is TGTGCCAGCAGTTCAATGACACCGAACACTGAAGCTTTCTTT.

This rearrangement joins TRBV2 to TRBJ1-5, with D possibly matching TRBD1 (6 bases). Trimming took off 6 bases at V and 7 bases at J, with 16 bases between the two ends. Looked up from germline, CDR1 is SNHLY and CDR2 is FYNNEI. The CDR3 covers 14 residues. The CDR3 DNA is TGTGCCAGCAGCCCTGGGGGGGGCTGGCAGCCCCAGCATTTT. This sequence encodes CASSPGGGWQPQHF.

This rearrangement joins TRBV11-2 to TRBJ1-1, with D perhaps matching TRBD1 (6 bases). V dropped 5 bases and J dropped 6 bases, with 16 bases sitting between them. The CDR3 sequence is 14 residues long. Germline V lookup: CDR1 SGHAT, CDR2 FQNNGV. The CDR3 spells CASSQGILRSEAFF. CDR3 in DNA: TGTGCCAGCAGCCAGGGGATCTTGCGATCTGAAGCTTTCTTT.

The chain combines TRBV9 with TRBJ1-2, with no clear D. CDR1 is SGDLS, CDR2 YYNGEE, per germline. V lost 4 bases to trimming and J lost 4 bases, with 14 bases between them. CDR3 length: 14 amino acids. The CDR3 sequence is CASSLRTGAYGYTF. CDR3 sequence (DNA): TGTGCCAGCAGCTTACGGACCGGAGCCTATGGCTACACCTTC.

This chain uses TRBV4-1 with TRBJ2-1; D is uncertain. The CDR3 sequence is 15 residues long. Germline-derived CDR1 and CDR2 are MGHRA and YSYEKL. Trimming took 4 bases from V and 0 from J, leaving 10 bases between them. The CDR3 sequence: CASSLDVISYNEQFF. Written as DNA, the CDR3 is TGCGCCAGCAGCCTCGACGTTATCTCCTACAATGAGCAGTTCTTC.

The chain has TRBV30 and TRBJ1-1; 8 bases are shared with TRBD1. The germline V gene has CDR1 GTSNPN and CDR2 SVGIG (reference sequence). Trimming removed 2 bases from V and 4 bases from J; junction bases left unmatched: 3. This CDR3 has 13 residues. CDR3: CAWSTTGGTEAFF. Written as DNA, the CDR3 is TGTGCCTGGAGTACTACAGGGGGCACTGAAGCTTTCTTT.

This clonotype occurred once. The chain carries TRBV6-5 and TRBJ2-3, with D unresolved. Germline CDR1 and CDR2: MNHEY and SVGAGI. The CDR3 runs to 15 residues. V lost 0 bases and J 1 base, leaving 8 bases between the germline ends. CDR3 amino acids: CASSYSVGRTDTQYF. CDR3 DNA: TGTGCCAGCAGTTACTCTGTAGGGCGCACAGATACGCAGTATTTT.

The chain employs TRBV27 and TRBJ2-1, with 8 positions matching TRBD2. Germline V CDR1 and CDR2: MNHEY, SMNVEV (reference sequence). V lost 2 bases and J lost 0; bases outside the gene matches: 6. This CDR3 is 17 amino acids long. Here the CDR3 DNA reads TGTGCCAGCAGTTTACAGCGGGGGTTTTACTCCTACAATGAGCAGTTCTTC. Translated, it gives CASSLQRGFYSYNEQFF.

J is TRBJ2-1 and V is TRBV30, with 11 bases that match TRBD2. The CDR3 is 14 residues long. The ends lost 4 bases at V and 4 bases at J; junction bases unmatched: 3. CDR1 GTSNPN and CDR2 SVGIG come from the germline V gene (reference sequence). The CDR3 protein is CAWTLAGGYNEQFF. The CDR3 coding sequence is TGTGCCTGGACCCTAGCGGGAGGATACAATGAGCAGTTCTTC. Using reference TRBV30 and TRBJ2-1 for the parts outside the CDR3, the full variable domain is SQTIHQWPATLVQPVGSPLSLECTVEGTSNPNLYWYRQAAGRGLQLLFYSVGIGQISSEVPQNLSASRPQDRQFILSSKKLLLSDSGFYLCAWTLAGGYNEQFFGPGTRLTVL.

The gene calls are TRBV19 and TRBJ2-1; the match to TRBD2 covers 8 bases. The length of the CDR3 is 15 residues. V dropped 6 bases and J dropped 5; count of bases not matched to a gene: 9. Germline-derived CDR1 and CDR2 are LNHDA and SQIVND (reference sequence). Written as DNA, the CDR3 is TGTGCCAGTAGCCCCGAAAAAGCGGGAGACAATGAGCAGTTCTTC. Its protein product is CASSPEKAGDNEQFF. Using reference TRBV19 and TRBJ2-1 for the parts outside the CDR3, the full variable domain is DGGITQSPKYLFRKEGQNVTLSCEQNLNHDAMYWYRQDPGQGLRLIYYSQIVNDFQKGDIAEGYSVSREKKESFPLTVTSAQKNPTAFYLCASSPEKAGDNEQFFGPGTRLTVL.

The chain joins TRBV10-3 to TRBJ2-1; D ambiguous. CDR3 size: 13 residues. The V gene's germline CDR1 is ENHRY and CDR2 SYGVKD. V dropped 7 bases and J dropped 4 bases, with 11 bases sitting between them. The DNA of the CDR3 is TGTGCCATCAAAGCCGACAAGTACAATGAGCAGTTCTTC. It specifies CAIKADKYNEQFF.

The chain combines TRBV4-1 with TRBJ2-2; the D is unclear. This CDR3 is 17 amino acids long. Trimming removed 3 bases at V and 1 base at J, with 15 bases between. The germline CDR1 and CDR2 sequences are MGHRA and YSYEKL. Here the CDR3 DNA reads TGCGCCAGCAGCCAGCCGGAGACTTATGGGAACACCGGGGAGCTGTTTTTT. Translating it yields CASSQPETYGNTGELFF.

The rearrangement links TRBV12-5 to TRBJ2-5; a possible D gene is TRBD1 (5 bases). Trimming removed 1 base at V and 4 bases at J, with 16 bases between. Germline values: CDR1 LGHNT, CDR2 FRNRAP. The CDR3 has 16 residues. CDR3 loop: CASGLDNRPPRETQYF. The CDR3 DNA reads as TGTGCTAGTGGTTTGGATAACAGGCCACCGCGAGAGACCCAGTACTTC.

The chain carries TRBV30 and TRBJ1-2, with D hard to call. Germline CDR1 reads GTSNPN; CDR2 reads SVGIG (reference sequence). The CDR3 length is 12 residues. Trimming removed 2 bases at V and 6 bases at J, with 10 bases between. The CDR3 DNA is TGTGCCTGGAGTCCCAGTCGGAATGGCTACACCTTC. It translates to CAWSPSRNGYTF.

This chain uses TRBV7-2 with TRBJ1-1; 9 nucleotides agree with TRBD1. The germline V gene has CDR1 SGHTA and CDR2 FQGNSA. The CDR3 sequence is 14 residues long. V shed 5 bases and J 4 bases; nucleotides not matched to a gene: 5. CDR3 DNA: TGTGCCAGCAGCCAGGACAGGGGAGGCACTGAAGCTTTCTTT. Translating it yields CASSQDRGGTEAFF.

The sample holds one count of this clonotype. DNA for the CDR3: TGTGCCAGCAGCCCCCATCGGGATCTACCCATCTACGAGCAGTACTTC. This translates into CASSPHRDLPIYEQYF. The gene calls are TRBV7-8 and TRBJ2-7; the D gene is possibly TRBD2 (5 bases). Germline CDR1 is SGHVS and CDR2 is FQNEAQ. CDR3 length equals 16 residues. V lost 5 bases and J 3 bases, leaving 20 bases between the germline ends.

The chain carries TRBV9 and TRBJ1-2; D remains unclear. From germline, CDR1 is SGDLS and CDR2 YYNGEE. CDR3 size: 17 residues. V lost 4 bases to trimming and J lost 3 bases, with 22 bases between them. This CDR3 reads CASSHHKGRQQDYGYTF. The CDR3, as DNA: TGTGCCAGCAGCCACCACAAGGGTCGTCAGCAGGACTATGGCTACACCTTC.

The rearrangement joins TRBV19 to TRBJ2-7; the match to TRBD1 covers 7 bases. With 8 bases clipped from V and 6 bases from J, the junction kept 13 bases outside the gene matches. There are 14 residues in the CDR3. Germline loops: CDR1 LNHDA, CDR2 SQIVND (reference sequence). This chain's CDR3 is CASGPTGLVSEQYF. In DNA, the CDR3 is TGTGCCAGTGGACCGACAGGGCTAGTTAGCGAGCAGTACTTC.

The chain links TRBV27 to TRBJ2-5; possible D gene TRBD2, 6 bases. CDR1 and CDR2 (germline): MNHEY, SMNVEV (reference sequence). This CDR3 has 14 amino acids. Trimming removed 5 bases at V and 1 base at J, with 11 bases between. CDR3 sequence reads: CASSLAGSQETQYF. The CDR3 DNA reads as TGTGCCAGCAGTCTCGCGGGAAGCCAAGAGACCCAGTACTTC.

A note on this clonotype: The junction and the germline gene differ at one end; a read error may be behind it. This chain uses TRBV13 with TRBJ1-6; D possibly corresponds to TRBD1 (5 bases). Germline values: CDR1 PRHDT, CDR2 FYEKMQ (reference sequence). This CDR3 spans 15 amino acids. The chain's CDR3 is CASSPGWGSNSPLHF. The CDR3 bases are TGTGCCAGCAGCCCAGGGTGGGGGTCTAATTCCCCCCTCCACTTT.

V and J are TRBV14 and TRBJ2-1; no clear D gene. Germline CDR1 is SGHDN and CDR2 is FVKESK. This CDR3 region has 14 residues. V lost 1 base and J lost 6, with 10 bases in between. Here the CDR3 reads CASSQGTIFNEQFF. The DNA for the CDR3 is TGTGCCAGCAGCCAAGGAACTATCTTCAATGAGCAGTTCTTC.

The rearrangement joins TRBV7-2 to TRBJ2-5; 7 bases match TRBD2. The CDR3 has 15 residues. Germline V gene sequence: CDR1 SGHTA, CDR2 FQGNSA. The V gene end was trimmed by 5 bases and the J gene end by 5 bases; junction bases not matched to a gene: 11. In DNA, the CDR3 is TGTGCCAGCAGCCGGGGGGACGGGACGTGGGAGACCCAGTACTTC. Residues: CASSRGDGTWETQYF.

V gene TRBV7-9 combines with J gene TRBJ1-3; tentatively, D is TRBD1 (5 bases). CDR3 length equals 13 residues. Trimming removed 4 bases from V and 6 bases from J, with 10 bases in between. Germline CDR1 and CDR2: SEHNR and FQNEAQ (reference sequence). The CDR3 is CASSWGSENTIYF. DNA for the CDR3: TGTGCCAGCAGCTGGGGGTCAGAAAACACCATATATTTT.